Sequencing of this TCR beta chain was carried out in a study of blood T cell repertoires in COVID-19. Study-level information: COVID-19 samples, acute and convalescent, were from the United States, Italy and Spain.

Enrolled during active infection, Seattle patients were then followed longitudinally. The germline V and J ends were trimmed by 7 bases and 0 bases, with 9 bases remaining between them. The CDR3 has 13 residues. Germline V gene lookup returns CDR1 MDHEN and CDR2 SYDVKM. Methods used by the authors: Estimated nucleated cell counts came from reference gene primer amplification. Clones were sequenced by immunoSEQ multiplex PCR, and TCRdb holds only the in-frame ones, with some missing. That table supplies the V and J calls and clone size; D and trimming were determined from the DNA. The sample includes 350,000 to 400,000 clones, roughly nine tenths of them seen just once.

Sequencing used peripheral blood. The TCR sequence derives from a woman in her 30s with COVID-19, enrolled during active disease. This rearrangement joins TRBV28 to TRBJ1-1, with D hard to call. CDR3 loop: CASTGSLNTEAFF. Here the CDR3 DNA reads TGTGCCAGCACCGGGAGCTTGAACACTGAAGCTTTCTTT.